The 24 T cell receptor beta chains below all came from one sample that was sequenced in a study of cytomegalovirus exposure and HLA in healthy donors (dated by TCRdb to 2016 to 2017). The library came from the immunoSEQ multiplex PCR assay. The multiplex PCR relied on a mix of 60 forward primers for TCR Vbeta segments and 13 reverse primers for TCR Jbeta segments. The clones in this table, taken by TCRdb from immuneACCESS, are in-frame only. Not every clone is retained; where verified, under half of the shortfall comes from an unresolved V gene, and the cause of the rest is unknown. In this sample the table shows approximately 140,000 clones, more than 60% of which occur a single time. The biggest ten clones account for 3.3% of the sample. Sample: PBMCs. These TCRs come from a middle-aged man in good health and CMV-seronegative.

The CDR3 protein is CAIRDRVYEQYF. DNA of the CDR3: TGTGCCATCCGGGACAGGGTGTACGAGCAGTACTTC. V usage is TRBV6-1 and J usage is TRBJ2-7; TRBD1 aligns across 9 bases. The V segment lost 10 bases and the J segment 4 bases; nucleotides outside the gene matches: 5. CDR1 is MNHNS and CDR2 is SASEGT in the germline V gene. This CDR3 is built from 12 residues.

The V call is TRBV19, the J call TRBJ1-4, with TRBD1 matching over 7 bases. CDR1 LNHDA and CDR2 SQIVND come from the germline V gene (reference sequence). The ends lost 5 bases at V and 0 bases at J; junction bases unmatched: 6. CDR3 length: 16 amino acids. The CDR3 spells CASSDGGGATNEKLFF. CDR3 DNA: TGTGCCAGTAGTGACGGAGGGGGCGCAACTAATGAAAAACTGTTTTTT. The complete variable domain, with remaining parts taken from reference TRBV19 and TRBJ1-4, reads DGGITQSPKYLFRKEGQNVTLSCEQNLNHDAMYWYRQDPGQGLRLIYYSQIVNDFQKGDIAEGYSVSREKKESFPLTVTSAQKNPTAFYLCASSDGGGATNEKLFFGSGTQLSVL.

The genes are TRBV27 and TRBJ2-6; D is possibly TRBD1 (6 bases). V lost 8 bases to trimming and J lost 2 bases, with 16 bases between them. CDR3 length equals 16 residues. Germline V lookup: CDR1 MNHEY, CDR2 SMNVEV (reference sequence). The CDR3 DNA is TGTGCCAGCGCGTCACTGGGGGCGACTGGGGCCAACGTCCTGACTTTC. Its protein product is CASASLGATGANVLTF.

This clone was seen once. The gene calls are TRBV19 and TRBJ2-2; TRBD1 matches at 7 bases. The CDR3 is made up of 16 amino acids. Per germline, CDR1 LNHDA and CDR2 SQIVND (reference sequence). Trimming took 7 bases from V and 5 from J; bases not matched to a gene: 13. CDR3: CASTSAKGAWTGELFF. The CDR3 nucleotides read TGTGCCAGTACCTCCGCTAAGGGGGCGTGGACCGGGGAGCTGTTTTTT.

The chain joins TRBV4-1 to TRBJ1-2; D remains ambiguous. The CDR3 totals 15 residues. The germline V gene has CDR1 MGHRA and CDR2 YSYEKL. Trimming shortened V by 1 base and J by 5 bases, and 14 bases separated the two germline ends. The chain's CDR3 is CASSQGEGGSYGYTF. The CDR3 region has the DNA TGCGCCAGCAGCCAAGGGGAGGGTGGTAGTTATGGCTACACCTTC.

This chain connects TRBV6-1 to TRBJ1-1; tentative D call: TRBD1 (6 bases). This CDR3 region has 13 residues. Trimming stripped 7 bases from V and 4 bases from J, with 13 bases between. The germline V gene has CDR1 MNHNS and CDR2 SASEGT. CDR3 sequence (DNA): TGTGCCAGCACGGGACATTTTTCCACTGAAGCTTTCTTT. This encodes CASTGHFSTEAFF.

The chain links TRBV2 to TRBJ1-1; a weak D match, TRBD1 (5 bases). The V gene's germline CDR1 is SNHLY and CDR2 FYNNEI. V was cut by 2 bases and J by 6 bases, with 16 bases left in between. This CDR3 contains 15 residues. CDR3 coding DNA: TGTGCCAGCAGTGAAAGGCGGACGGGGGGGGCTGAAGCTTTCTTT. This codes for CASSERRTGGAEAFF.

The rearrangement links TRBV4-1 to TRBJ2-7; possible D gene TRBD2, 6 bases. Germline V lookup: CDR1 MGHRA, CDR2 YSYEKL. The CDR3 length is 15 residues. Trimming removed 1 base from V and 4 bases from J, with 14 bases in between. Here the CDR3 DNA reads TGCGCCAGCAGCCAAGGAGGGTTCGGGAGTTACGAGCAGTACTTC. Protein product: CASSQGGFGSYEQYF.

This chain uses TRBV9 with TRBJ2-3; possibly TRBD2 for D (6 bases). The germline V gene encodes CDR1 SGDLS and CDR2 YYNGEE. The CDR3 is 15 residues long. With 7 bases removed from V and 2 bases from J, the gap between germline ends came to 17 bases. CDR3 sequence: CASGRSGDFTDTQYF. Here the CDR3 DNA reads TGTGCCAGCGGCCGTAGCGGCGATTTCACAGATACGCAGTATTTT.

This sequence joins TRBV5-1 and TRBJ1-2, with D uncertain. V was clipped by 4 bases and J by 2 bases, with 15 bases between them. Germline V gives CDR1 SGHRS, CDR2 YFSETQ. This CDR3 has 15 amino acids. Here the CDR3 DNA reads TGCGCCAGCAGCCCAGGACGCACGGGAAACTATGGCTACACCTTC. Translated, it gives CASSPGRTGNYGYTF.

The chain has TRBV6-5 and TRBJ2-1; 8 bases line up with TRBD2. The CDR3 totals 15 residues. J gave up 6 bases and V 6 bases, and 10 bases lay outside the gene matches. Germline values: CDR1 MNHEY, CDR2 SVGAGI. The chain's CDR3 is CASRAYSGVANEQFF. CDR3 coding DNA: TGTGCCAGCAGGGCCTATAGCGGGGTCGCCAATGAGCAGTTCTTC.

This clone has a handful of counts. The J gene is TRBJ2-7, the V gene TRBV4-1; the match to TRBD1 covers 8 bases. The V segment lost 2 bases and the J segment 3 bases; nucleotides outside the gene matches: 6. The CDR3 is 15 residues long. CDR1 is MGHRA, CDR2 YSYEKL, per germline. The CDR3 sequence: CASSQPRTGNYEQYF. DNA for the CDR3: TGCGCCAGCAGCCAACCTAGGACAGGGAACTACGAGCAGTACTTC.

This chain uses TRBV10-1 with TRBJ1-6; D gene uncertain. The CDR3 has 14 amino acids. Germline lookup yields CDR1 WNHNN and CDR2 SYGVQD (reference sequence). V lost 2 bases and J lost 5, with 7 bases in between. For the CDR3, the DNA is TGCGCCAGCAGTGAGCCCGGGAATAATTCACCCCTCCACTTT. Encoded protein: CASSEPGNNSPLHF.

The rearrangement joins TRBV6-5 to TRBJ2-1, with TRBD2 identical over 7 bases. The germline gives CDR1 MNHEY, CDR2 SVGAGI. This CDR3 has 14 residues. V was clipped by 2 bases and J by 4 bases; unmatched bases: 2. CDR3 sequence: CASSYGGLYNEQFF. The DNA for the CDR3 is TGTGCCAGCAGTTACGGGGGACTATACAATGAGCAGTTCTTC.

The chain has TRBV6-5 and TRBJ1-3; 7 nucleotides line up with TRBD1. The germline V gene encodes CDR1 MNHEY and CDR2 SVGAGI. Trimming took 2 bases from V and 5 from J; bases not matched to a gene: 6. CDR3 length: 15 amino acids. The CDR3 loop reads CASSYNRDRRNTIYF. The CDR3 coding sequence is TGTGCCAGCAGTTACAACCGGGACAGAAGAAACACCATATATTTT.

The chain joins TRBV2 to TRBJ1-2; TRBD1 matches at 8 bases. The CDR3 spans 13 residues. V was clipped by 6 bases and J by 6 bases; unmatched bases: 6. Germline V gene lookup returns CDR1 SNHLY and CDR2 FYNNEI. Here the CDR3 reads CASSPTGGDGYTF. The CDR3 nucleotides are TGTGCCAGCAGCCCTACAGGGGGAGATGGCTACACCTTC.

The J gene is TRBJ1-2, the V gene TRBV7-9, with a weak D call TRBD1 (5 bases). The CDR3 is 13 amino acids. V gave up 5 bases and J gave up 6 bases, with 13 bases separating them. Germline assignment: CDR1 SEHNR and CDR2 FQNEAQ (reference sequence). The CDR3 loop reads CASSLRGYDGYTF. The CDR3 DNA reads TGTGCCAGCAGCCTCCGGGGGTACGATGGCTACACCTTC.

The V gene is TRBV9, the J gene TRBJ1-2, with a possible D match to TRBD1 (6 bases). The CDR3 is 14 amino acids. Germline assignment: CDR1 SGDLS and CDR2 YYNGEE. V was pared by 2 bases and J by 6 bases, with 14 bases between. The CDR3 sequence: CASSVQGFDHGYTF. The CDR3 nucleotides are TGTGCCAGCAGCGTCCAGGGGTTCGATCATGGCTACACCTTC. Full variable domain (missing parts from reference TRBV9 and TRBJ1-2): DSGVTQTPKHLITATGQRVTLRCSPRSGDLSVYWYQQSLDQGLQFLIQYYNGEERAKGNILERFSAQQFPDLHSELNLSSLELGDSALYFCASSVQGFDHGYTFGSGTRLTVV.

CDR3 in amino acids: CARSSPRGSRRADTQYF. The CDR3 DNA is TGTGCCAGAAGCTCCCCCCGGGGATCCCGGCGGGCAGATACGCAGTATTTT. This rearrangement joins TRBV5-3 to TRBJ2-3, with D tentatively TRBD2 (5 bases). TRBV5-3 is flagged as an ORF with uncertain function. Trimming left V 3 bases short and J 4 bases short, with 21 bases between. This CDR3 has 17 residues.

This chain's CDR3 is CASSSSRGLAAYNEQFF. For the CDR3, the DNA is TGTGCCAGCAGTTCAAGTCGGGGACTAGCGGCTTACAATGAGCAGTTCTTC. The rearrangement links TRBV27 to TRBJ2-1, with TRBD2 identical over 11 bases. V lost 4 bases and J lost 4; bases outside the gene matches: 9. CDR3 length equals 17 residues. CDR1 is MNHEY and CDR2 is SMNVEV in the germline V gene (reference sequence).

The J gene is TRBJ1-2, the V gene TRBV28; 10 bases fit TRBD1. This CDR3 is 14 amino acids long. J gave up 8 bases and V 8 bases, and 11 bases lay outside the gene matches. From germline, CDR1 is MDHEN and CDR2 SYDVKM. Written as DNA, the CDR3 is TGTGCCAGCGGAACGACAGGGGGCGTGATGGGCTACACCTTC. Protein product: CASGTTGGVMGYTF.

This chain connects TRBV7-3 to TRBJ1-2; TRBD1 might be the D (5 bases). V was pared by 2 bases and J by 3 bases, with 13 bases between. CDR1 is SGHTA and CDR2 is FQGTGA in the germline V gene. The CDR3 sequence is 15 residues long. The DNA for the CDR3 is TGTGCCAGCAGCTTAGGTGGGGGACTCGACTATGGCTACACCTTC. It yields the protein CASSLGGGLDYGYTF.

V gene TRBV7-2 combines with J gene TRBJ1-2, with D maybe TRBD1 (6 bases). This CDR3 has 14 residues. Trimming shortened V by 5 bases and J by 7 bases, and 17 bases separated the two germline ends. Germline V lookup: CDR1 SGHTA, CDR2 FQGNSA. Written as DNA, the CDR3 is TGTGCCAGCAGCGCCAGACAGGACTTGCCTGGCTACACCTTC. This sequence encodes CASSARQDLPGYTF.

V gene TRBV10-2 combines with J gene TRBJ2-2; 11 bases line up with TRBD2. With V trimmed by 6 bases and J by 2 bases, 11 bases remained unmatched. The germline V gene encodes CDR1 WSHSY and CDR2 SAAADI. This CDR3 spans 18 amino acids. This CDR3 is CASRRLSGGAVNTGELFF. CDR3 nucleotides: TGCGCCAGCAGGAGACTTAGCGGGGGGGCCGTCAACACCGGGGAGCTGTTTTTT.